The 8 T cell receptor beta chains below come from one sample, sequenced in a study of CD8 T cells in Susac syndrome. The RNA input was about 0.5 to 1 ug, and it was reverse transcribed with random hexamers. One entry per CDR3 protein results from TCRdb running MiXCR on the immunoSEQ multiplex PCR reads. Among over 95,000 distinct CDR3 sequences, 85% to 95% were seen once, and the ten largest hold around 0.12%. Sequenced sample: CD8+ T cells from PBMCs. These receptors were collected from a human donor in good health.

A note on this clonotype: The junction departs from germline at one end; a sequencing error may be responsible. The V gene is TRBV5-1, the J gene TRBJ1-1, with D uncertain. The CDR3 consists of 14 residues. Germline CDR1 SGHRS, CDR2 YFSETQ. The CDR3 coding sequence is TGCGCCAGCGGCTTGGACGGAATGAACACTGAAGCTTTCTTT. As protein: CASGLDGMNTEAFF. The full variable domain, its missing parts supplied by reference TRBV5-1 and TRBJ1-1, is KAGVTQTPRYLIKTRGQQVTLSCSPISGHRSVSWYQQTPGQGLQFLFEYFSETQRNKGNFPGRFSGRQFSNSRSEMNVSTLELGDSALYLCASGLDGMNTEAFFGQGTRLTVV.

The V call is TRBV29-1, the J call TRBJ2-5, with 10 bases aligning to TRBD1. Unmatched junction bases numbered 18, after V lost 7 bases and J lost 13 bases. Germline-derived CDR1 and CDR2 are SQVTM and ANQGSEA. CDR3 length equals 14 residues. The CDR3 nucleotides read TGCAGCGGATGGGCCGGGACAGGGGCGTCCTCAAGGTACTTC. This translates into CSGWAGTGASSRYF.

The chain employs TRBV9 and TRBJ1-2; D possibly corresponds to TRBD1 (5 bases). The CDR3 spans 14 residues. The V and J ends lost 2 bases and 3 bases respectively, with 11 bases between them. Germline CDR1 reads SGDLS; CDR2 reads YYNGEE. The CDR3 coding sequence is TGTGCCAGCAGCGTGGGACGGACGCACTATGGCTACACCTTC. Its translation: CASSVGRTHYGYTF.

The gene calls are TRBV20-1 and TRBJ1-1; no definite D call. V lost 5 bases and J 5 bases, leaving 15 bases between the germline ends. This CDR3 has 13 residues. Per the germline V gene, CDR1 is DFQATT and CDR2 is SNEGSKA (reference sequence). The CDR3: CSASRTAGTEAFF. The CDR3 DNA is TGCAGTGCTTCCCGGACTGCGGGGACTGAAGCTTTCTTT.

CDR3 DNA sequence: TGTGCCAGCAGCCCCCGTGTAGGACTAGCGGCCTCCTACGAGCAGTACTTC. Its translation is CASSPRVGLAASYEQYF. The genes are TRBV7-2 and TRBJ2-7; 10 bases line up with TRBD2. Germline values: CDR1 SGHTA, CDR2 FQGNSA. This CDR3 has 17 amino acids. Trimming took 5 bases from V and 0 from J; bases not matched to a gene: 10.

This sequence joins TRBV6-2 or TRBV6-3 and TRBJ2-1; 7 nucleotides align to TRBD1. The CDR3 consists of 14 residues. The J segment lost 4 bases and the V segment lost 5 bases, leaving 5 bases of the junction unmatched. Looked up from germline, CDR1 is MNHEY and CDR2 is SVGEGT. The chain's CDR3 is CASSPSGQYNEQFF. In DNA form, the CDR3 reads TGTGCCAGCAGTCCCTCGGGACAGTACAATGAGCAGTTCTTC.

The chain has TRBV11-2 and TRBJ2-1, with D possibly being TRBD2 (8 bases). This CDR3 is built from 19 residues. Trimming pared 4 bases from V and 2 bases from J, leaving 24 bases between. Germline CDR1 is SGHAT and CDR2 is FQNNGV. CDR3 sequence reads: CASSYPAGGSGTAYNEQFF. In nucleotides, the CDR3 is TGTGCCAGCAGCTACCCGGCGGGGGGAAGCGGGACAGCCTACAATGAGCAGTTCTTC.

CDR3 sequence: CASSKSGTGGEGEQFF. In DNA, the CDR3 is TGTGCCAGCAGCAAGTCCGGGACAGGGGGCGAGGGTGAGCAGTTCTTC. The chain carries TRBV7-2 and TRBJ2-1; the match to TRBD1 covers 12 bases. The CDR3 extends over 16 amino acids. Germline CDR1 SGHTA, CDR2 FQGNSA. The J segment lost 9 bases and the V segment lost 5 bases, leaving 11 bases of the junction unmatched.